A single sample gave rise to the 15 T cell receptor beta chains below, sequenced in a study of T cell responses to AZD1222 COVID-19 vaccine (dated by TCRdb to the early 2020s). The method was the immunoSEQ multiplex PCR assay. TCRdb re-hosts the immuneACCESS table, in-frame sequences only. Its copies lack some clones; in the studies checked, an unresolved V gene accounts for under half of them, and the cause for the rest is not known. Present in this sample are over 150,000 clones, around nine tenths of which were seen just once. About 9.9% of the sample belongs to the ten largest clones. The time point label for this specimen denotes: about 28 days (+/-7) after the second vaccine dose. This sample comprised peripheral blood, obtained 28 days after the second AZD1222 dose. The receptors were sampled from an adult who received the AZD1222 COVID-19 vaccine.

The CDR3 DNA sequence: TGTGCCACCAGCAGAGGGGACAGGGACTATGGCTACACCTTC. Translated: CATSRGDRDYGYTF. The chain couples TRBV15 to TRBJ1-2, with 9 bases lining up with TRBD1. Germline CDR1 and CDR2: LNHNV and YYDKDF (reference sequence). J lost 3 bases, V lost 1 base, and 0 bases had no gene match. The CDR3 sequence is 14 residues long. The whole variable domain, remainder taken from reference TRBV15 and TRBJ1-2, is DAMVIQNPRYQVTQFGKPVTLSCSQTLNHNVMYWYQQKSSQAPKLLFHYYDKDFNNEADTPDNFQSRRPNTSFCFLDIRSPGLGDTAMYLCATSRGDRDYGYTFGSGTRLTVV.

CDR3 residues: CSVGSQETQYF. The CDR3 DNA sequence: TGCAGCGTTGGATCCCAAGAGACCCAGTACTTC. The chain is built from TRBV29-1 and TRBJ2-5; no clear D. Germline CDR1 and CDR2: SQVTM and ANQGSEA. V was shortened by 4 bases and J by 1 base, with 4 bases between the two germline ends. The CDR3 is 11 residues long.

Here the CDR3 DNA reads TGTGCCAGCAGCCAACCCCCCTACGAGCAGTACTTC. Protein sequence: CASSQPPYEQYF. The rearrangement joins TRBV4-2 to TRBJ2-7; D gene uncertain. Trimming removed 2 bases from V and 2 bases from J, with 4 bases in between. Germline V CDR1 and CDR2: LGHNA, YNFKEQ. The CDR3 totals 12 residues.

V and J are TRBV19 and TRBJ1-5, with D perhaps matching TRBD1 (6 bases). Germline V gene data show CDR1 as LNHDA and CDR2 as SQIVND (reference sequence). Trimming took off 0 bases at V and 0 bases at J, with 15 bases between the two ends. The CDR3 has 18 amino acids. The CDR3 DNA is TGTGCCAGTAGTATAGATCTTGAAGGGGGAAATAGCAATCAGCCCCAGCATTTT. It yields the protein CASSIDLEGGNSNQPQHF.

The DNA of the CDR3 is TGTGCCAGCAGCTTAGATGGGGCCCATGGAAACACCATATATTTT. Amino acid sequence: CASSLDGAHGNTIYF. The rearrangement uses TRBV11-2 and TRBJ1-3; D may be TRBD1 (5 bases). The CDR3 length is 15 residues. Germline V CDR1 and CDR2: SGHAT, FQNNGV. The V end lost 0 bases, the J end lost 3 bases, and 9 bases lay between the germline ends.

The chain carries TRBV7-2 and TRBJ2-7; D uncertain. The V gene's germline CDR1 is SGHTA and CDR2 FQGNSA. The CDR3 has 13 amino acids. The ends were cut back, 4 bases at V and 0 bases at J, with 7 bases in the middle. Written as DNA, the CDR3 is TGTGCCAGCAGCTCCCAAAACTCCTACGAGCAGTACTTC. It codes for CASSSQNSYEQYF.

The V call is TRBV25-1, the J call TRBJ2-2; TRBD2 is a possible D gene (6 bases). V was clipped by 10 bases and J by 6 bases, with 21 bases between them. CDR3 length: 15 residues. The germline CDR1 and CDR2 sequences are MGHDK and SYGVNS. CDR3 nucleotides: TGTGCCACCTCAGGAGGGTCATGGGGGGCCGGGGAGCTGTTTTTT. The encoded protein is CATSGGSWGAGELFF.

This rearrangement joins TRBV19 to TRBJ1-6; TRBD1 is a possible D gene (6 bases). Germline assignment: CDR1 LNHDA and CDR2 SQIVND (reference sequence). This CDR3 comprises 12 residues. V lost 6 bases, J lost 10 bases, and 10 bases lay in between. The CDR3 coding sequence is TGTGCCAGTAGCACCGACAGGTCACCCCTCCACTTT. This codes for CASSTDRSPLHF. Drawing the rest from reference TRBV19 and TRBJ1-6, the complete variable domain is DGGITQSPKYLFRKEGQNVTLSCEQNLNHDAMYWYRQDPGQGLRLIYYSQIVNDFQKGDIAEGYSVSREKKESFPLTVTSAQKNPTAFYLCASSTDRSPLHFGNGTRLTVT.

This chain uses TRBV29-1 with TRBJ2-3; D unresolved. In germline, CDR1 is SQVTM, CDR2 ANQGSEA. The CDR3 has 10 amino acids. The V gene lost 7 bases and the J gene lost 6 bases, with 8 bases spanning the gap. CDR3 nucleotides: TGCAGCGCTGAGTCCGATACGCAGTATTTT. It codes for CSAESDTQYF.

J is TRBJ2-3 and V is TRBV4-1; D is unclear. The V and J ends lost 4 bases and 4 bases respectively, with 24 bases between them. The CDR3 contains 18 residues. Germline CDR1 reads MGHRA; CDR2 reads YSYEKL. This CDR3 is CASSPSPLQPRMADTQYF. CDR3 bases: TGCGCCAGCAGCCCCTCGCCTTTACAGCCCAGAATGGCAGATACGCAGTATTTT.

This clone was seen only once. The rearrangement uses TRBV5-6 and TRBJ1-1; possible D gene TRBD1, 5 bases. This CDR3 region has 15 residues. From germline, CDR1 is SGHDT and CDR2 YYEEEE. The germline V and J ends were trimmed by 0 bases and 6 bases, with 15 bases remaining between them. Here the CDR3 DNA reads TGTGCCAGCAGCTTGGAGGGAATCCCGGGACCTGAAGCTTTCTTT. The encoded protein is CASSLEGIPGPEAFF.

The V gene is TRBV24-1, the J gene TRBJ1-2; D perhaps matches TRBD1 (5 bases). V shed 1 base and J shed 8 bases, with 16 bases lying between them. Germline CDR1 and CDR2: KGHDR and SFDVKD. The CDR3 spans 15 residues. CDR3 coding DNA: TGTGCCACCAGTGATTTAAGCCAGGGCAAGTCGGGCTACACCTTC. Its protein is CATSDLSQGKSGYTF.

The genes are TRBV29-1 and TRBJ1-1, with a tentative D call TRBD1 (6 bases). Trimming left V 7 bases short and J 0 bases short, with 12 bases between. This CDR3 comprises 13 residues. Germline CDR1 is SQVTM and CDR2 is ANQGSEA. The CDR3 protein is CSAGAGVNTEAFF. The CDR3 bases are TGCAGCGCCGGGGCAGGGGTGAACACTGAAGCTTTCTTT.

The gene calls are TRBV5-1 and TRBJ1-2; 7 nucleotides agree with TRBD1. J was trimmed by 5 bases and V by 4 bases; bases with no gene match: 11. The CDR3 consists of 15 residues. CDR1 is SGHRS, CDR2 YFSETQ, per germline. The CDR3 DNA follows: TGCGCCAGCAGCCCCCAACAGGGGACTTCTTATGGCTACACCTTC. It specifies CASSPQQGTSYGYTF.

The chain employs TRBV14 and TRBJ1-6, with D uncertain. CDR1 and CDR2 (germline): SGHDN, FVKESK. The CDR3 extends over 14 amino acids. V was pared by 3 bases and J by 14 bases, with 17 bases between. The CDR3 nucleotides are TGTGCCAGCAGCCAGGGATCTGACTATTCGTCCCTCCACTTT. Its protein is CASSQGSDYSSLHF.